These 23 T cell receptor beta chains originate from one sample sequenced in a study of blood T cells in healthy people across ages. Together with a sample-barcoded 5' primer, a J-beta primer mix was included in a second PCR lasting roughly 6 to 12 cycles. MiXCR was run by TCRdb on the 5' RACE reads, yielding one entry per CDR3 protein. The sample has more than 800,000 distinct CDR3 sequences, under 35% seen once. Source material: blood. The receptors come from a woman at least 80 years old in good health.

This sequence joins TRBV2 and TRBJ2-3; D may match TRBD1 or TRBD2 (6 bases each). The CDR3 loop spans 13 amino acids. Germline assignment: CDR1 SNHLY and CDR2 FYNNEI. Trimming removed 6 bases from V and 6 bases from J, with 13 bases in between. CDR3: CASSPGAWDTQYF. As DNA, the CDR3 is TGTGCCAGCAGCCCGGGGGCATGGGATACGCAGTATTTT.

This clonotype has at least ten counts. The chain joins TRBV20-1 to TRBJ2-7; 8 bases line up with TRBD2. Per the germline V gene, CDR1 is DFQATT and CDR2 is SNEGSKA (reference sequence). With 0 bases clipped from V and 4 bases from J, the junction kept 11 bases outside the gene matches. This CDR3 comprises 16 residues. The CDR3 nucleotides are TGCAGTGCTAGAGATCAGATCGGGGGGGCGTTATACGAGCAGTACTTC. This encodes CSARDQIGGALYEQYF.

The chain couples TRBV30 to TRBJ2-7; D remains unclear. Germline V gives CDR1 GTSNPN, CDR2 SVGIG (reference sequence). V was trimmed by 3 bases and J by 10 bases, leaving 22 bases between them. CDR3 size: 14 residues. The CDR3 region is CAWSSPSLVEPQYF. The CDR3 bases are TGTGCCTGGAGCTCCCCCTCCCTGGTGGAGCCCCAGTACTTC.

The chain links TRBV27 to TRBJ2-7; D gene unclear. V was cut by 0 bases and J by 3 bases, with 9 bases left in between. The CDR3 is 14 residues long. Germline loops: CDR1 MNHEY, CDR2 SMNVEV (reference sequence). CDR3 residues: CASSLSWGDYEQYF. In DNA form, the CDR3 reads TGTGCCAGCAGTTTATCGTGGGGTGACTACGAGCAGTACTTC.

The chain links TRBV6-5 to TRBJ1-3; D is uncertain. The CDR3 has 14 amino acids. V was pared by 8 bases and J by 0 bases, with 11 bases between. CDR1 is MNHEY and CDR2 is SVGAGI in the germline V gene. CDR3 amino acids: CASGARPSGNTIYF. The CDR3 region has the DNA TGTGCCAGCGGAGCCAGACCCTCTGGAAACACCATATATTTT.

In this sample, this clonotype turned up many times. The J gene is TRBJ2-3, the V gene TRBV20-1; 13 nucleotides align to TRBD2. After removal of 1 base from V and 4 bases from J, the junction contained 2 bases not matched to a gene. Germline V gives CDR1 DFQATT, CDR2 SNEGSKA (reference sequence). The CDR3 contains 15 residues. The CDR3 loop reads CSARVGLAGPDTQYF. In nucleotides, the CDR3 is TGCAGTGCTAGAGTGGGACTAGCGGGGCCAGATACGCAGTATTTT.

V usage is TRBV18 and J usage is TRBJ1-5; 8 nucleotides line up with TRBD1. Germline CDR1 reads KGHSH; CDR2 reads LQKENI. The V segment lost 3 bases and the J segment 4 bases; nucleotides outside the gene matches: 5. CDR3 size: 15 residues. This CDR3 is CASSPEGQENQPQHF. Here the CDR3 DNA reads TGTGCCAGCTCACCCGAGGGACAGGAGAATCAGCCCCAGCATTTT.

Comment on this clonotype: A much more abundant neighbour one base away suggests this may be a read error. DNA for the CDR3: TGTGCCAGCACCGCGTACCAAGAGACCCAGTACTTC. It yields the protein CASTAYQETQYF. The chain links TRBV7-9 to TRBJ2-5, with no clear D. This CDR3 has 12 amino acids. The V and J ends lost 7 bases and 0 bases respectively, with 6 bases between them. Germline assignment: CDR1 SEHNR and CDR2 FQNEAQ (reference sequence).

Concerning this clonotype: Being one base from a much bigger clone, this may be a read error. This chain connects TRBV20-1 to TRBJ2-5; TRBD2 matches 11 bases. The trim removed 6 bases at V and 11 bases at J, leaving 14 bases unmatched. CDR3 length equals 14 residues. Germline CDR1 is DFQATT and CDR2 is SNEGSKA (reference sequence). CDR3 DNA sequence: TGCAGTGCGGGGACTAGCGGCTCCTACAATGAGCAGTACTTC. Translated: CSAGTSGSYNEQYF.

This clonotype showed up many times. This sequence joins TRBV12-3 or TRBV12-4 and TRBJ1-2; 8 bases agree with TRBD1. There are 14 residues in the CDR3. After removal of 6 bases from V and 6 bases from J, the junction contained 9 bases not matched to a gene. CDR3 sequence (DNA): TGTGCCAGCAGCCGGAGGACAGGGAACGATGGCTACACCTTC. Residues: CASSRRTGNDGYTF.

This clonotype occurred a few times. The V and J genes are TRBV5-1 and TRBJ1-1, with D hard to call. V was shortened by 0 bases and J by 0 bases, with 6 bases between the two germline ends. Germline loops: CDR1 SGHRS, CDR2 YFSETQ. This CDR3 comprises 14 residues. CDR3 nucleotide sequence: TGCGCCAGCAGCTTGGGAGACTTGAACACTGAAGCTTTCTTT. Translated: CASSLGDLNTEAFF.

In its sample, this clonotype was seen many times. The chain has TRBV20-1 and TRBJ1-5, with D possibly matching TRBD1 (5 bases). The CDR3 runs to 12 residues. Trimming cost V 3 bases and J 8 bases, with 11 bases left between them. The V gene's germline CDR1 is DFQATT and CDR2 SNEGSKA (reference sequence). The CDR3 DNA sequence: TGCAGTGCTAGCGCGGCAGGGAAGCCCCAGCATTTT. It is translated as CSASAAGKPQHF.

This clonotype was recorded a few times. The junction differs from germline at one of its ends, possibly a read error. CDR3 in DNA: TGCGCCAGCAGTGAGTCCGCTAGCGGGACAGGTACGCAGTATTTT. It codes for CASSESASGTGTQYF. The chain has TRBV10-1 and TRBJ2-3, with D maybe TRBD2 (9 bases). The CDR3 has 15 residues. Germline CDR1 is WNHNN and CDR2 is SYGVQD (reference sequence).

This clonotype was seen a few times. A much more abundant neighbour one base away suggests this may be a read error. The V call is TRBV7-6, the J call TRBJ2-1, with 13 bases matching TRBD2. The germline gives CDR1 SGHVS, CDR2 FNYEAQ. The CDR3 covers 20 residues. The CDR3 protein is CAGSLEPGTGTSGANNEQFF. Here the CDR3 DNA reads TGTGCCGGCAGCTTAGAGCCCGGGACAGGGACTAGCGGGGCTAACAATGAGCAGTTCTTC.

Regarding this clonotype: A read error may explain this, as a much larger clone is one base away. J is TRBJ2-4 and V is TRBV28; 10 bases agree with TRBD2. Germline V gives CDR1 MDHEN, CDR2 SYDVKM. This CDR3 is 16 amino acids long. CDR3 sequence reads: CTSSLYSGGSKNIQYF. The CDR3 region has the DNA TGTACCAGCAGTTTATATAGCGGGGGGTCCAAAAACATTCAGTACTTC.

On this clonotype itself: One end of the junction does not line up with germline, which may come from a read error. The gene calls are TRBV7-2 and TRBJ2-4, with TRBD2 as a possible D gene (6 bases). The end of the DNA fits TRBJ2-7 better, so the J call may be wrong. CDR1 and CDR2 (germline): SGHTA, FQGNSA. This CDR3 is 13 amino acids long. The CDR3 loop reads CASSLEIAVEQYF. The CDR3 DNA sequence: TGTGCCAGCAGTTTAGAGATAGCGGTCGAGCAGTACTTC.

This clonotype was detected only a few times. The V gene is TRBV20-1, the J gene TRBJ2-4; 9 nucleotides agree with TRBD1. The CDR3 runs to 15 residues. With 4 bases clipped from V and 0 bases from J, the junction kept 4 bases outside the gene matches. Per the germline V gene, CDR1 is DFQATT and CDR2 is SNEGSKA (reference sequence). This CDR3 is CSANRGPLAKNIQYF. CDR3 nucleotides: TGCAGTGCTAACAGGGGGCCATTAGCCAAAAACATTCAGTACTTC.

Turning to this clonotype: The junction shows a germline mismatch at one end, possibly a read error. The chain couples TRBV20-1 to TRBJ1-4; D is unresolved. The CDR3 is made up of 11 amino acids. Germline CDR1 is DFQATT and CDR2 is SNEGSKA (reference sequence). The CDR3 DNA is TGCAATGCTAGAACTAATGAAAAACTGTTTTTT. This gives the protein CNARTNEKLFF.

This clonotype occurred a few times. This may be a read error, as it is one base from a much larger clone. This rearrangement joins TRBV5-1 to TRBJ2-5; possibly TRBD1 or TRBD2 for D (5 bases each). V lost 0 bases to trimming and J lost 5 bases, with 14 bases between them. The CDR3 is made up of 15 amino acids. Germline CDR1 is SGHRS and CDR2 is YFSETQ. CDR3 nucleotides: TGCGCCAGCAGCTTGGGTGGGACCTCGGGGGAGACCCAGTACTTC. Protein sequence: CASSLGGTSGETQYF.

This clonotype was seen a few times. The chain uses TRBV29-1 and TRBJ2-3; 10 bases map to TRBD2. CDR3 length equals 14 residues. Germline trimming cut 6 bases from V and 4 bases from J; bases unmatched to any gene: 7. Per germline, CDR1 SQVTM and CDR2 ANQGSEA. CDR3 protein: CSVRAGGRPDTQYF. The DNA of the CDR3 is TGCAGCGTGCGAGCGGGGGGGAGGCCAGATACGCAGTATTTT.

This clonotype was recorded many times. The genes are TRBV9 and TRBJ2-5; D unclear. Germline-derived CDR1 and CDR2 are SGDLS and YYNGEE. CDR3 length: 13 amino acids. Trimming took off 0 bases at V and 5 bases at J, with 8 bases between the two ends. In nucleotides, the CDR3 is TGTGCCAGCAGCGTAGGAACGTTCGAGACCCAGTACTTC. Amino acids: CASSVGTFETQYF.

This clonotype was seen repeatedly, ten times or more. The genes are TRBV6-5 and TRBJ2-3, with 12 positions matching TRBD2. V trimming: 2 bases; J trimming: 0 bases; junction bases outside the gene matches: 9. The CDR3 is 19 residues long. The germline V gene encodes CDR1 MNHEY and CDR2 SVGAGI. DNA for the CDR3: TGTGCCAGCAGTTACCTTGGGGCTAGCGGGGGGGCCAGCACAGATACGCAGTATTTT. Its translation: CASSYLGASGGASTDTQYF.

In this sample, this clonotype turned up many times. The CDR3 sequence is CASSTRPGNYGYTF. The CDR3 DNA is TGTGCCAGCAGCACCCGACCTGGTAACTATGGCTACACCTTC. This chain uses TRBV7-2 with TRBJ1-2; D ambiguous. The V end lost 5 bases, the J end lost 1 base, and 11 bases lay between the germline ends. The CDR3 sequence is 14 residues long. CDR1 is SGHTA, CDR2 FQGNSA, per germline.